The rows below give T cell receptor beta chains drawn from one sample of a study of T-cell reconstitution after alpha-beta-depleted transplantation in children. TCRdb recomputed calls from the PCR reads with MiXCR, one row per CDR3 protein. This table has about 640,000 distinct CDR3 sequences, 13% appearing once. Source: PBMCs, mostly from graft donor cells, taken 360 days after TCRalphabeta/CD19-depleted stem cell transplant. The receptors here all came from a male patient younger than 18 who had a stem cell transplant for acute myeloid leukemia, so the T cells may come from the graft donor. Both conserved end residues are trimmed from each CDR3.

v_call	j_call	cdr3_aa
TRBV6-5	TRBJ2-1	ASSYSMTSPIGQF
TRBV20-1	TRBJ2-7	SASRDSDLYEQY
TRBV7-2	TRBJ2-3	ASGGRTDTQY
TRBV12-3/TRBV12-4	TRBJ1-5	ASSLLQGASNQPQH
TRBV9	TRBJ2-5	ASSVFIGTQETQY
TRBV7-6	TRBJ1-3	ASSPSGIPSGNTIY
TRBV6-1	TRBJ2-5	ASRPGLAGSETQY
TRBV24-1	TRBJ2-5	ATSGSLRETQY
TRBV4-2	TRBJ2-3	ASSHRLAGGATDTQY
TRBV6-5	TRBJ2-1	ASYRVQNEQF
TRBV7-8	TRBJ2-7	ASSWGRPYEQY
TRBV11-2	TRBJ2-1	ASSRIGRESSYNEQF
TRBV28	TRBJ2-7	ASMGGSVTYEQY
TRBV4-2	TRBJ2-1	ASSQELFGPNEQF
TRBV20-1	TRBJ2-3	SARGQGSTDTQY
TRBV29-1	TRBJ2-7	SVPKGTGVYEQY
TRBV12-3/TRBV12-4	TRBJ2-3	ASSSGPRTDTQY
TRBV6-1	TRBJ2-7	ATLIEDGPYEQY
TRBV29-1	TRBJ2-7	SVDTSSYEQY
TRBV19	TRBJ2-1	ASSPRTVSYNEQF
TRBV6-5	TRBJ2-1	ASTATRTYNEQF
TRBV11-1	TRBJ2-5	ASSLAGMEETQY
TRBV29-1	TRBJ2-1	SVGWAAGNEQF
TRBV12-3/TRBV12-4	TRBJ2-3	ASSSRSLTDTQY
TRBV7-3	TRBJ2-1	ASSLTEREQF
TRBV7-8	TRBJ1-1	ASSFPLGQSNTEAF
TRBV7-6	TRBJ2-1	ASSLGHRDIYNEQF
TRBV18	TRBJ2-7	ASSPPAVWSYEQY